The entry below describes one T cell receptor beta chain. This record belongs to a study of blood T cell repertoires in COVID-19. The protocol was immunoSEQ multiplex PCR, while the TCRdb copy is restricted to in-frame clones and leaves out a portion. The profile shows a few hundred thousand clones, approximately 91% of them singletons. The CDR3 has 13 residues. V lost 10 bases, J lost 1 base, and 8 bases lay in between. The sequenced sample was PBMCs or T cells enriched from blood (not recorded which). The chain uses TRBV12-3 or TRBV12-4 and TRBJ2-6; D not certain. This clonotype originated in a middle-aged woman who had recovered from COVID-19. CDR3 bases: TGTGCCACCTACCTATCTGGGGCCAACGTCCTGACTTTC. It codes for CATYLSGANVLTF.